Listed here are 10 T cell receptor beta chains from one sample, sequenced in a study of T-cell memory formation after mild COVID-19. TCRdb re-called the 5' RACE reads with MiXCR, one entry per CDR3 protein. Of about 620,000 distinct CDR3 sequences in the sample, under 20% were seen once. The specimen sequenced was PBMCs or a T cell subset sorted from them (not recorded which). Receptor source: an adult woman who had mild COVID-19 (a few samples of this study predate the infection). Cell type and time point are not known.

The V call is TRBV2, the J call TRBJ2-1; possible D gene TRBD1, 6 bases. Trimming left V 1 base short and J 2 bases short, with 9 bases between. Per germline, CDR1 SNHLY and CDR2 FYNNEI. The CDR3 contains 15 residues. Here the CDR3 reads CASSEVQGTYNEQFF. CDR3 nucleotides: TGTGCCAGCAGTGAAGTTCAGGGGACCTACAATGAGCAGTTCTTC.

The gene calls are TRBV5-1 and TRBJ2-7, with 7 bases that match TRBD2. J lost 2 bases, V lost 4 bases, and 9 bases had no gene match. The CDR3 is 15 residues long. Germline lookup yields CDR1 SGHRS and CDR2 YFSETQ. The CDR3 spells CASSRGDGAAYEQYF. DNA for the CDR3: TGCGCCAGCAGCCGGGGGGACGGCGCTGCCTACGAGCAGTACTTC.

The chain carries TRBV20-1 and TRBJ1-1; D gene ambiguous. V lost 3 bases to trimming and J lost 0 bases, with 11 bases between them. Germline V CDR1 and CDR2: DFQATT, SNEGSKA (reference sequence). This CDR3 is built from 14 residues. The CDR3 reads CSASAESMNTEAFF. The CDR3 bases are TGCAGTGCTAGTGCGGAGTCGATGAACACTGAAGCTTTCTTT.

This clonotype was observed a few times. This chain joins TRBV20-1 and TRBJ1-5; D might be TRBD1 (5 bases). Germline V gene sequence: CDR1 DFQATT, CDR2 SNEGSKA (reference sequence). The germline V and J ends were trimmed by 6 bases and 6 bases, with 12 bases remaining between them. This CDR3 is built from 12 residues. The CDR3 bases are TGCAGTGCCGGGATGGGGGTTCAGCCCCAGCATTTT. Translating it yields CSAGMGVQPQHF.

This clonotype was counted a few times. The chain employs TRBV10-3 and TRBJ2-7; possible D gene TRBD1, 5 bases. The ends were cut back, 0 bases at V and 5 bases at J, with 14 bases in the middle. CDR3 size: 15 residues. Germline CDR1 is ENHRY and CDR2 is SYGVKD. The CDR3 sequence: CAISESLGQGNEQYF. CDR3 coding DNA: TGTGCCATCAGTGAGTCCTTAGGGCAGGGCAACGAGCAGTACTTC.

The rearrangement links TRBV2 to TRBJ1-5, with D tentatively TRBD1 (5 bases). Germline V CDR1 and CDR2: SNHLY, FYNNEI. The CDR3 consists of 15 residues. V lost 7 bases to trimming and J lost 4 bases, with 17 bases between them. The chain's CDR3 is CASTEGRQRNQPQHF. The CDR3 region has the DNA TGTGCCAGCACCGAAGGGAGACAGAGAAATCAGCCCCAGCATTTT.

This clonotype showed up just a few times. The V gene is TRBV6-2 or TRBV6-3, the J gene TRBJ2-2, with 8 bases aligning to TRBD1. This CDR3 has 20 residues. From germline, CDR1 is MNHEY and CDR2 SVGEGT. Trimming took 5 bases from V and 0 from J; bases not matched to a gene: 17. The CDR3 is CASSPQQGAIIRANTGELFF. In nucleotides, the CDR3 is TGTGCCAGCAGTCCACAGCAGGGGGCGATTATCAGGGCGAACACCGGGGAGCTGTTTTTT.

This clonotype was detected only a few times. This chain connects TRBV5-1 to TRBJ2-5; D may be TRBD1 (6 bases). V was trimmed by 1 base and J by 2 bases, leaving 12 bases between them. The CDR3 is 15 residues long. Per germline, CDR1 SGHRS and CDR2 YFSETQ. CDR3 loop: CASSLQGRGQETQYF. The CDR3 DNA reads TGCGCCAGCAGCTTGCAGGGGCGAGGGCAAGAGACCCAGTACTTC.

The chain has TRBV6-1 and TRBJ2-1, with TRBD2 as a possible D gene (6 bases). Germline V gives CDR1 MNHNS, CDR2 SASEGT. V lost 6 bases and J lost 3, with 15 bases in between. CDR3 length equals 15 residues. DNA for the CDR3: TGTGCCAGCAGAAGTCCGGGACTCAGCTACAATGAGCAGTTCTTC. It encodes CASRSPGLSYNEQFF.

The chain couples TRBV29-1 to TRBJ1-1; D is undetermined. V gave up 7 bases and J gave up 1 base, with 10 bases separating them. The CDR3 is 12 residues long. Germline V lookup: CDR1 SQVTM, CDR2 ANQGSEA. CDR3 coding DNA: TGCAGCGCTGAGAAACAGAACACTGAAGCTTTCTTT. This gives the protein CSAEKQNTEAFF.